The following is a T cell receptor (beta chain) sequence with its context. This specimen comes from a study of blood T cell repertoires in COVID-19. Overall study context: PBMCs, B-cell-depleted T cells, or T cells provided the cDNA or gDNA that made up the material.

Per the germline V gene, CDR1 is MNHEY and CDR2 is SMNVEV (reference sequence). The trim removed 5 bases at V and 3 bases at J, leaving 7 bases unmatched. There are 14 residues in the CDR3. Original handling: Reference gene primer amplification in the assay estimated nucleated cell counts. The method was immunoSEQ multiplex PCR; TCRdb's version includes in-frame clones alone and lacks a portion of them. From that table come the V and J calls and clone size; the DNA was used to work out D and trimming. The sample consists of 150,000 to 180,000 clones, under 90% of them appearing once. Recruits, aged about 18 to 95 years, lived in 24 US areas. Donors in Cohort 3 counted as recovered after two negative PCRs, clearance, or symptom resolution.

This sequence joins TRBV27 and TRBJ2-7; 7 nucleotides line up with TRBD1. Sequencing used PBMCs or T cells enriched from blood (not recorded which). The receptor was isolated from a man aged 50-60 years who had recovered from COVID-19. As DNA, the CDR3 is TGTGCCAGCAGTCCCCGGGACAGAGGCTACGAGCAGTACTTC. This sequence encodes CASSPRDRGYEQYF.